The clone carrying this T cell receptor beta chain was seen more than once but under ten times. Its antigen is unknown. Amplification targeted TCR beta CDR3 regions from RNA transcripts. First-round RT-PCR with HTBI primers amplified the TCR CDR3 region. TCRdb recomputed calls from the multiplex PCR reads with MiXCR, one row per CDR3 protein. The data show 650,000 to 750,000 distinct CDR3 sequences, with about 15% seen just once and 10% held by the top ten. This specimen belongs to a study of T cells in Graves' hyperthyroidism and ophthalmopathy. In the study overall: Staff took peripheral blood when the initial diagnosis was made, before any treatment began. Regarding the study as a whole: Blood held most thyroid clonotypes expanded above 0.001 frequency. It was a median 6.5 months before onset that the model predicted ophthalmopathy.

The definition of stable Graves' hyperthyroidism was no ophthalmopathy progression within 18 months. The sequenced sample was blood. The sequence was obtained from a woman younger than 30 with Graves' hyperthyroidism.

CDR3 DNA sequence: TGTGCCAGCAGTGCTTGGGGGGGTTCCTACAATGAGCAGTTCTTC. It yields the protein CASSAWGGSYNEQFF. The gene calls are TRBV12-3 or TRBV12-4 and TRBJ2-1; 7 bases line up with TRBD2. This CDR3 is 15 amino acids long. The V gene end was trimmed by 5 bases and the J gene end by 1 base; junction bases not matched to a gene: 5.